A single sample is the source of the 32 T cell receptor beta chains below, sequenced in a study of T cells in localized non-small cell lung cancer (dated by TCRdb to about 2020). Library preparation used the immunoSEQ multiplex PCR assay. As stored in TCRdb, this immuneACCESS dataset retains in-frame rearrangements with V and J assigned. A fraction of the clones does not appear; measured against another copy, unresolved V genes explain less than half of the discrepancy, and the remainder lacks a known reason. The sample profile shows under 100,000 clones; approximately 90% of them were found once. The ten largest clones add up to more than 20% of the sample. This material consisted of peripheral blood, taken before any cancer treatment. The receptors stem from a woman aged 40 to 75 with stage I squamous cell lung carcinoma.

This chain connects TRBV19 to TRBJ2-5, with D possibly being TRBD2 (7 bases). The germline V gene has CDR1 LNHDA and CDR2 SQIVND (reference sequence). This CDR3 has 16 residues. The germline V and J ends were trimmed by 2 bases and 5 bases, with 18 bases remaining between them. CDR3 nucleotide sequence: TGTGCCAGTAGTATACAGCCCCGGGGGGCCTATGAGACCCAGTACTTC. Translating gives CASSIQPRGAYETQYF.

V usage is TRBV2 and J usage is TRBJ2-7; D is unclear. The V gene's germline CDR1 is SNHLY and CDR2 FYNNEI. The CDR3 runs to 15 residues. Between the trimmed V and J ends, which lost 6 bases and 7 bases, there was a span of 22 bases. Written as DNA, the CDR3 is TGTGCCAGCAGCCAAGGGCTAACCCGCTCGGAAGAGCAGTACTTC. This sequence encodes CASSQGLTRSEEQYF.

This rearrangement joins TRBV11-2 to TRBJ1-2, with D unresolved. This CDR3 has 14 residues. The V end lost 1 base, the J end lost 1 base, and 7 bases lay between the germline ends. Germline V lookup: CDR1 SGHAT, CDR2 FQNNGV. CDR3 DNA: TGTGCCAGCAGCTTAGGGGATCTTAACTATGGCTACACCTTC. Encoded protein: CASSLGDLNYGYTF.

V gene TRBV19 combines with J gene TRBJ2-6, with D perhaps TRBD2 (5 bases). The CDR3 totals 16 residues. In germline, CDR1 is LNHDA, CDR2 SQIVND (reference sequence). V shed 3 bases and J shed 0 bases, with 9 bases lying between them. In DNA form, the CDR3 reads TGTGCCAGTAGTATTATCCGGGACTCTGGGGCCAACGTCCTGACTTTC. Amino acid sequence: CASSIIRDSGANVLTF. The variable domain in full, completed from reference TRBV19 and TRBJ2-6, reads DGGITQSPKYLFRKEGQNVTLSCEQNLNHDAMYWYRQDPGQGLRLIYYSQIVNDFQKGDIAEGYSVSREKKESFPLTVTSAQKNPTAFYLCASSIIRDSGANVLTFGAGSRLTVL.

The V and J genes are TRBV30 and TRBJ1-2; the match to TRBD1 covers 10 bases. The germline V gene has CDR1 GTSNPN and CDR2 SVGIG (reference sequence). The J segment lost 6 bases and the V segment lost 1 base, leaving 5 bases of the junction unmatched. CDR3 length equals 14 residues. CDR3 sequence: CAWSGRQGADGYTF. In DNA, the CDR3 is TGTGCCTGGAGTGGCCGACAGGGGGCGGATGGCTACACCTTC. The whole variable domain, filled in from reference TRBV30 and TRBJ1-2, reads SQTIHQWPATLVQPVGSPLSLECTVEGTSNPNLYWYRQAAGRGLQLLFYSVGIGQISSEVPQNLSASRPQDRQFILSSKKLLLSDSGFYLCAWSGRQGADGYTFGSGTRLTVV.

This chain uses TRBV14 with TRBJ1-1; TRBD1 agrees at 9 bases. J gave up 0 bases and V 4 bases, and 6 bases lay outside the gene matches. Germline CDR1 is SGHDN and CDR2 is FVKESK. The CDR3 extends over 16 amino acids. The CDR3 loop is CASSLRQGGMNTEAFF. CDR3 DNA: TGTGCCAGCAGCCTTCGACAGGGGGGTATGAACACTGAAGCTTTCTTT.

The chain uses TRBV2 and TRBJ2-1; D is undetermined. Germline assignment: CDR1 SNHLY and CDR2 FYNNEI. V lost 4 bases to trimming and J lost 3 bases, with 4 bases between them. The length of the CDR3 is 12 residues. CDR3 sequence: CASSVNYNEQFF. The CDR3, as DNA: TGTGCCAGCAGTGTTAACTACAATGAGCAGTTCTTC.

The rearrangement links TRBV19 to TRBJ1-4; 12 bases agree with TRBD1. CDR1 is LNHDA, CDR2 SQIVND, per germline (reference sequence). The CDR3 is 17 amino acids. V gave up 2 bases and J gave up 5 bases; unmatched junction bases: 6. The DNA of the CDR3 is TGTGCCAGTAGTATAAGTCGGGACAGGGGGCGCAATGAAAAACTGTTTTTT. Its protein product is CASSISRDRGRNEKLFF.

The V gene is TRBV14, the J gene TRBJ1-6; D gene ambiguous. V gave up 5 bases and J gave up 9 bases, with 14 bases separating them. Germline-derived CDR1 and CDR2 are SGHDN and FVKESK. The CDR3 runs to 14 residues. This CDR3 reads CASSYSGFGSPLHF. The CDR3, as DNA: TGTGCCAGCAGCTACAGCGGATTTGGTTCACCCCTCCACTTT.

V is TRBV2 and J is TRBJ2-3; 13 bases match TRBD2. Germline-derived CDR1 and CDR2 are SNHLY and FYNNEI. V was pared by 6 bases and J by 3 bases, with 6 bases of the junction left unmatched. The CDR3 extends over 16 amino acids. The CDR3 DNA sequence: TGTGCCAGCAGCCTCAGGACTAGCGGGGGAACAGATACGCAGTATTTT. This gives the protein CASSLRTSGGTDTQYF.

The count of this clone is one. This chain uses TRBV9 with TRBJ1-4; 7 bases are a match to TRBD1. This CDR3 spans 15 amino acids. CDR1 is SGDLS and CDR2 is YYNGEE in the germline V gene. The V gene end was trimmed by 3 bases and the J gene end by 4 bases; junction bases not matched to a gene: 6. CDR3: CASSGPGTDNEKLFF. The CDR3 DNA reads TGTGCCAGCAGCGGACCCGGGACAGATAATGAAAAACTGTTTTTT. Looking up the rest from reference TRBV9 and TRBJ1-4 gives the full variable domain: DSGVTQTPKHLITATGQRVTLRCSPRSGDLSVYWYQQSLDQGLQFLIQYYNGEERAKGNILERFSAQQFPDLHSELNLSSLELGDSALYFCASSGPGTDNEKLFFGSGTQLSVL.

The rearrangement links TRBV6-5 to TRBJ1-2; D is uncertain. CDR1 MNHEY and CDR2 SVGAGI come from the germline V gene. The CDR3 runs to 12 residues. V shed 1 base and J shed 10 bases, with 10 bases lying between them. This CDR3 is CASSYFSRDYTF. The DNA of the CDR3 is TGTGCCAGCAGTTACTTTTCCCGGGACTACACCTTC.

The chain has TRBV10-3 and TRBJ1-2; 8 bases fit TRBD1. Germline V gene lookup returns CDR1 ENHRY and CDR2 SYGVKD. The CDR3 has 14 amino acids. The V segment lost 3 bases and the J segment 3 bases; nucleotides outside the gene matches: 3. CDR3 nucleotides: TGTGCCATCAGTGACCCGACAGGGGACTATGGCTACACCTTC. Translated, it gives CAISDPTGDYGYTF.

The chain links TRBV7-3 to TRBJ2-3; D may be TRBD1 (5 bases). In germline, CDR1 is SGHTA, CDR2 FQGTGA. V was cut by 2 bases and J by 6 bases, with 12 bases left in between. CDR3 length: 14 amino acids. CDR3 in amino acids: CASSLGARLDTQYF. Here the CDR3 DNA reads TGTGCCAGCAGCTTAGGGGCCCGCTTGGATACGCAGTATTTT.

The V gene is TRBV10-3, the J gene TRBJ1-1, with a weak D call TRBD1 (6 bases). The CDR3 has 13 residues. Germline loops: CDR1 ENHRY, CDR2 SYGVKD. Trimming removed 11 bases at V and 4 bases at J, with 17 bases between. The CDR3 nucleotides read TGTGCCGGGAAGGGGGAGCTCGCCACTGAAGCTTTCTTT. It translates to CAGKGELATEAFF.

The chain has TRBV9 and TRBJ2-5; the D call may be TRBD1 or TRBD2 (5 bases each). CDR3 length: 15 amino acids. The V end was cut by 4 bases, the J end by 0 bases, with 13 bases between. Germline values: CDR1 SGDLS, CDR2 YYNGEE. The CDR3 coding sequence is TGTGCCAGCAGCCTCCACTCGGGACACCAAGAGACCCAGTACTTC. Protein sequence: CASSLHSGHQETQYF.

The rearrangement uses TRBV5-1 and TRBJ2-2; 9 bases are a match to TRBD1. The CDR3 loop spans 18 amino acids. Trimming at V came to 0 bases and at J to 6 bases, leaving 12 bases not matched to a gene. Germline V CDR1 and CDR2: SGHRS, YFSETQ. The CDR3 nucleotides read TGCGCCAGCAGCTTGGAGGGGACAGGGTCTAACCCGGCCGGGGAGCTGTTTTTT. This gives the protein CASSLEGTGSNPAGELFF. The full variable domain, completed using reference TRBV5-1 and TRBJ2-2, is KAGVTQTPRYLIKTRGQQVTLSCSPISGHRSVSWYQQTPGQGLQFLFEYFSETQRNKGNFPGRFSGRQFSNSRSEMNVSTLELGDSALYLCASSLEGTGSNPAGELFFGEGSRLTVL.

This chain connects TRBV9 to TRBJ1-3; possible D gene TRBD1, 6 bases. In germline, CDR1 is SGDLS, CDR2 YYNGEE. The CDR3 is 14 amino acids. The V end lost 0 bases, the J end lost 2 bases, and 6 bases lay between the germline ends. Here the CDR3 DNA reads TGTGCCAGCAGCGTAGACAGGGCTGGAAACACCATATATTTT. This translates into CASSVDRAGNTIYF.

V is TRBV7-3 and J is TRBJ2-1; 7 bases are a match to TRBD1. Germline CDR1 SGHTA, CDR2 FQGTGA. CDR3 length: 15 residues. The junction had 7 bases not matched to a gene; V was cut back by 2 bases and J by 6 bases. As DNA, the CDR3 is TGTGCCAGCAGCTTATCAGGGGGTAGTTTCAATGAGCAGTTCTTC. This encodes CASSLSGGSFNEQFF.

V is TRBV10-3 and J is TRBJ2-2; no firm D call. Trimming removed 3 bases at V and 0 bases at J, with 2 bases between. This CDR3 is 13 amino acids long. The germline CDR1 and CDR2 sequences are ENHRY and SYGVKD. CDR3 region: CAISDANTGELFF. CDR3 sequence (DNA): TGTGCCATCAGTGACGCGAACACCGGGGAGCTGTTTTTT.

Worth noting for this clone: The sample holds other DNA sequences that translate to the same CDR3. This sequence joins TRBV9 and TRBJ1-1, with D hard to call. With 3 bases removed from V and 5 bases from J, the gap between germline ends came to 14 bases. From germline, CDR1 is SGDLS and CDR2 YYNGEE. This CDR3 region has 14 residues. CDR3 region: CASSAPDRSTEAFF. The CDR3 nucleotides read TGTGCCAGCAGCGCCCCGGACCGCTCGACTGAAGCTTTCTTT.

This clone was observed a single time. The CDR3 protein is CASSLEYSSNYGYTF. The CDR3 coding sequence is TGTGCCAGCAGCTTAGAGTACAGCTCTAACTATGGCTACACCTTC. The J gene is TRBJ1-2, the V gene TRBV7-8; D is uncertain. With 1 base removed from V and 0 bases from J, the gap between germline ends came to 9 bases. From germline, CDR1 is SGHVS and CDR2 FQNEAQ. The CDR3 is 15 amino acids. Supplemented by reference TRBV7-8 and TRBJ1-2, the full variable domain reads GAGVSQSPRYKVAKRGQDVALRCDPISGHVSLFWYQQALGQGPEFLTYFQNEAQLDKSGLPSDRFFAERPEGSVSTLKIQRTQQEDSAVYLCASSLEYSSNYGYTFGSGTRLTVV.

This chain joins TRBV12-5 and TRBJ1-6, with unresolved D. The germline V gene has CDR1 LGHNT and CDR2 FRNRAP. The CDR3 covers 11 residues. Trimming took off 5 bases at V and 9 bases at J, with 5 bases between the two ends. CDR3 nucleotide sequence: TGTGCTAGTGGTGGGGTTTCACCCCTCCACTTT. Protein product: CASGGVSPLHF.

The chain joins TRBV5-1 to TRBJ2-1; 14 nucleotides agree with TRBD2. The ends lost 4 bases at V and 2 bases at J; junction bases unmatched: 5. The germline gives CDR1 SGHRS, CDR2 YFSETQ. The CDR3 runs to 17 residues. CDR3 sequence (DNA): TGCGCCAGCAGCCCGGGACTAGCGGGGGCCACCTACAATGAGCAGTTCTTC. Amino acid sequence: CASSPGLAGATYNEQFF.

This chain connects TRBV7-9 to TRBJ1-1; possibly TRBD1 for D (6 bases). The CDR3 totals 14 residues. The germline gives CDR1 SEHNR, CDR2 FQNEAQ (reference sequence). With 3 bases removed from V and 0 bases from J, the gap between germline ends came to 8 bases. The CDR3 spells CASSLGGLNTEAFF. CDR3 DNA: TGTGCCAGCAGCTTGGGGGGCCTGAACACTGAAGCTTTCTTT.

This chain joins TRBV2 and TRBJ2-5; TRBD1 agrees at 9 bases. Germline loops: CDR1 SNHLY, CDR2 FYNNEI. V gave up 6 bases and J gave up 5 bases; unmatched junction bases: 4. The CDR3 runs to 13 residues. CDR3 in amino acids: CASRRDREETQYF. In DNA form, the CDR3 reads TGTGCCAGCAGAAGGGACAGGGAGGAGACCCAGTACTTC.

A few counts support this clone. The chain recombines TRBV9 with TRBJ2-7, with 7 positions matching TRBD2. Germline V gene data show CDR1 as SGDLS and CDR2 as YYNGEE. The CDR3 has 13 residues. With V trimmed by 7 bases and J by 7 bases, 11 bases remained unmatched. DNA of the CDR3: TGTGCCAGCGGTAGTGGTTGGCGGGAGGAGCAGTACTTC. Its translation is CASGSGWREEQYF. The whole variable domain, filled in from reference TRBV9 and TRBJ2-7, reads DSGVTQTPKHLITATGQRVTLRCSPRSGDLSVYWYQQSLDQGLQFLIQYYNGEERAKGNILERFSAQQFPDLHSELNLSSLELGDSALYFCASGSGWREEQYFGPGTRLTVT.

The CDR3, as DNA: TGTGCCAGCAGAGGGGACGGTTACGAGCAGTACTTC. Its translation: CASRGDGYEQYF. This chain connects TRBV6-5 to TRBJ2-7, with D perhaps TRBD1 or TRBD2 (5 bases each). V lost 6 bases and J 4 bases, leaving 10 bases between the germline ends. Germline CDR1 is MNHEY and CDR2 is SVGAGI. The CDR3 has 12 residues.

J is TRBJ1-1 and V is TRBV27, with D tentatively TRBD1 (6 bases). The CDR3 is 15 residues long. CDR1 MNHEY and CDR2 SMNVEV come from the germline V gene (reference sequence). V was clipped by 5 bases and J by 0 bases, with 13 bases between them. CDR3 DNA: TGTGCCAGCAGTCCGGGACAACACATGAACACTGAAGCTTTCTTT. Protein: CASSPGQHMNTEAFF.

The chain recombines TRBV27 with TRBJ2-7; TRBD2 matches at 12 bases. Germline-derived CDR1 and CDR2 are MNHEY and SMNVEV (reference sequence). J lost 9 bases, V lost 4 bases, and 13 bases had no gene match. The CDR3 sequence is 16 residues long. CDR3 in DNA: TGTGCCAGCAGTTCCCCCGCCGGGACTAGCGGGCAAGTGCAGTACTTC. Its protein product is CASSSPAGTSGQVQYF.

The genes are TRBV5-4 and TRBJ2-3; no clear D. The V gene lost 0 bases and the J gene lost 2 bases, with 4 bases spanning the gap. Per germline, CDR1 SGHNT and CDR2 YYREEE (reference sequence). The CDR3 covers 13 residues. The CDR3: CASSLGLTDTQYF. As DNA, the CDR3 is TGTGCCAGCAGCTTGGGACTCACAGATACGCAGTATTTT.

The chain links TRBV19 to TRBJ1-1, with a possible D match to TRBD1 (5 bases). Germline CDR1 and CDR2: LNHDA and SQIVND (reference sequence). The V end lost 5 bases, the J end lost 3 bases, and 25 bases lay between the germline ends. This CDR3 is 18 amino acids long. The CDR3 reads CASSVGTAYFLGDTEAFF. The CDR3 DNA is TGTGCCAGTAGTGTGGGGACGGCGTACTTCCTGGGGGACACTGAAGCTTTCTTT. Using reference TRBV19 and TRBJ1-1 for the parts outside the CDR3, the full variable domain is DGGITQSPKYLFRKEGQNVTLSCEQNLNHDAMYWYRQDPGQGLRLIYYSQIVNDFQKGDIAEGYSVSREKKESFPLTVTSAQKNPTAFYLCASSVGTAYFLGDTEAFFGQGTRLTVV.